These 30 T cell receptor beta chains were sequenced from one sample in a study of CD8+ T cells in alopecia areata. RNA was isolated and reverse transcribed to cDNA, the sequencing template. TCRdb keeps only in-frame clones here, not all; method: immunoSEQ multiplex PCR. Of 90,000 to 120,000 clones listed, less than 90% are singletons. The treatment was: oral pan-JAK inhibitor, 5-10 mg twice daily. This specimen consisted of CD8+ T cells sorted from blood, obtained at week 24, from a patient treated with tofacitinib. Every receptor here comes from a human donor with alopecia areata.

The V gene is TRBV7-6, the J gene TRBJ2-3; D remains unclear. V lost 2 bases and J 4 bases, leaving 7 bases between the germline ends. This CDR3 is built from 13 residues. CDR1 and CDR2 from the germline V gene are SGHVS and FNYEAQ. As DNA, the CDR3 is TGTGCCAGCAGCTTACTGGGCCCAGATACGCAGTATTTT. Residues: CASSLLGPDTQYF.

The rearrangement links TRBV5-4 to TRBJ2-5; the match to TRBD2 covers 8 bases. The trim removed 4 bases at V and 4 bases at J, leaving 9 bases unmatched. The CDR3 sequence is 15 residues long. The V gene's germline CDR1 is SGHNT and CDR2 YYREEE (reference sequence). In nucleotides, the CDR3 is TGTGCCAGCAGCCAAACCACTAGCGGTGCAGAGACCCAGTACTTC. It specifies CASSQTTSGAETQYF.

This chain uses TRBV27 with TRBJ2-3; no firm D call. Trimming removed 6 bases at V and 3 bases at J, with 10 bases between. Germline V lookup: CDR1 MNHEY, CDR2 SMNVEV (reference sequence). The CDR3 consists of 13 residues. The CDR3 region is CASSFYPTDTQYF. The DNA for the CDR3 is TGTGCCAGCAGCTTCTACCCGACAGATACGCAGTATTTT.

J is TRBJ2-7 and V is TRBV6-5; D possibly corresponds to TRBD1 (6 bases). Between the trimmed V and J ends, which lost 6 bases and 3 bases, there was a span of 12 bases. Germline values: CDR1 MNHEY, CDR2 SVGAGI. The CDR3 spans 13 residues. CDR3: CASSIQGYYEQYF. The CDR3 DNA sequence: TGTGCCAGCAGCATACAGGGCTACTACGAGCAGTACTTC.

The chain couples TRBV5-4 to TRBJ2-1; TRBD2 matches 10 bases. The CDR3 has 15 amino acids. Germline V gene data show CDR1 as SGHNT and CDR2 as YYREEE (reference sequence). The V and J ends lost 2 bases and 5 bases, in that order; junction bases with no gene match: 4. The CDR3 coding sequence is TGTGCCAGCAGCTTCCTAGCGGGGGTGAACAATGAGCAGTTCTTC. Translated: CASSFLAGVNNEQFF.

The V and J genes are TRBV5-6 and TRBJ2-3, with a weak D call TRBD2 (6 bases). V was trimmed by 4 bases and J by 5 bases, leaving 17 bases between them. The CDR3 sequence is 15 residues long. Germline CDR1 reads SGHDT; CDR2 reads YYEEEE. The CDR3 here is CASSPGVGLGDTQYF. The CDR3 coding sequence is TGTGCCAGCAGCCCGGGGGTGGGTTTGGGAGATACGCAGTATTTT.

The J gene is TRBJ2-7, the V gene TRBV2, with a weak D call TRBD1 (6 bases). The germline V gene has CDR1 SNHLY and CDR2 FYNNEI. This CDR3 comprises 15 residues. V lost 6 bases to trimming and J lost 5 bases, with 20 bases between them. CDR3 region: CASSLSTGLRHEQYF. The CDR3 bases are TGTGCCAGCAGCCTCTCGACAGGCCTACGGCACGAGCAGTACTTC.

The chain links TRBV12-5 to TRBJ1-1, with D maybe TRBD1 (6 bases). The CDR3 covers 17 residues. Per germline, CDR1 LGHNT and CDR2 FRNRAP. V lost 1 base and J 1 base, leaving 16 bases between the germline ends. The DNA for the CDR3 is TGTGCTAGTGGTTTGGCTTACAGGGAACCAGAGAACACTGAAGCTTTCTTT. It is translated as CASGLAYREPENTEAFF.

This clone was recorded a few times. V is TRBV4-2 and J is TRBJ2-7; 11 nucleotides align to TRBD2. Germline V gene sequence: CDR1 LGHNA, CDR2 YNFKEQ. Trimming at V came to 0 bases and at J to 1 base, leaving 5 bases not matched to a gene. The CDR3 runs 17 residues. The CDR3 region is CASSQEYSGGASYEQYF. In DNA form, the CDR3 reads TGTGCCAGCAGCCAAGAGTATAGCGGGGGGGCATCCTACGAGCAGTACTTC.

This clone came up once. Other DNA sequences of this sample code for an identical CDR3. CDR3 sequence: CSVRDIYGYTF. CDR3 sequence (DNA): TGCAGCGTTCGGGACATCTATGGCTACACCTTC. The rearrangement links TRBV29-1 to TRBJ1-2; D is possibly TRBD1 (6 bases). The CDR3 length is 11 residues. V was clipped by 5 bases and J by 4 bases, with 8 bases between them. Germline CDR1 SQVTM, CDR2 ANQGSEA.

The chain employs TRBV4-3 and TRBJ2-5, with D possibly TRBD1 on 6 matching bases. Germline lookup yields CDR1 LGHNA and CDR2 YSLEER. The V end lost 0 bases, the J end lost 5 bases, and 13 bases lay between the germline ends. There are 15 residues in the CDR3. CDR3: CASSQDLTRGETQYF. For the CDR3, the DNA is TGCGCCAGCAGCCAAGATCTGACGAGGGGGGAGACCCAGTACTTC.

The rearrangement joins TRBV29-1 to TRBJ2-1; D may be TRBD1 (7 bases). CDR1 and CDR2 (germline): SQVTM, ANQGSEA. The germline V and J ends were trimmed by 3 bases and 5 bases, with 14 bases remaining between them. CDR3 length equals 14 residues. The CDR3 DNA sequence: TGCAGCGTTGAGAGCAGGGGGGTTAACAATGAGCAGTTCTTC. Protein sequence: CSVESRGVNNEQFF.

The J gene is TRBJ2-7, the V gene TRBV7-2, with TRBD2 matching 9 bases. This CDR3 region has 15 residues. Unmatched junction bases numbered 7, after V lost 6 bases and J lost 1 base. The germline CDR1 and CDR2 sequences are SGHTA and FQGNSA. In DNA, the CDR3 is TGTGCCAGCAGTCTGGGGACTAGCATTTCCTACGAGCAGTACTTC. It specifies CASSLGTSISYEQYF.

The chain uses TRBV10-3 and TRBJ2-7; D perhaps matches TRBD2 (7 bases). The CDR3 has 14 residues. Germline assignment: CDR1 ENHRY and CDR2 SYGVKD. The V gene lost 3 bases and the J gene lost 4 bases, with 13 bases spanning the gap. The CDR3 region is CAISDPGGLYEQYF. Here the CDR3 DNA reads TGTGCCATCAGTGACCCCGGGGGGCTGTACGAGCAGTACTTC.

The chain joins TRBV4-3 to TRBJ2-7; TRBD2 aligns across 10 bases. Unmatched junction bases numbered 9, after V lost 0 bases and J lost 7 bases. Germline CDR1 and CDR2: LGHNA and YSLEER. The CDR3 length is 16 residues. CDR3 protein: CASSQERLAGAGEQYF. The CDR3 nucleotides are TGCGCCAGCAGCCAAGAGAGGCTAGCGGGGGCGGGGGAGCAGTACTTC.

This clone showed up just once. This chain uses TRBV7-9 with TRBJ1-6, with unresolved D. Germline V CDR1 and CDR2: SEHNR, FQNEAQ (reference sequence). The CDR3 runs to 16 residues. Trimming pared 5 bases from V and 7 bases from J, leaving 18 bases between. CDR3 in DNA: TGTGCCAGCAGCCCGGAAGCTAGGTTCAAAAATTCACCCCTCCACTTT. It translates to CASSPEARFKNSPLHF.

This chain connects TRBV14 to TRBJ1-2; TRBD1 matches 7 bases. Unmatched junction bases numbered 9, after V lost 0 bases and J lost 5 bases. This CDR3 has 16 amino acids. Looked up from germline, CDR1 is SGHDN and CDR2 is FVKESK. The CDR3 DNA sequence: TGTGCCAGCAGCCAAGATCGAAGGGGGCTATGGTATGGCTACACCTTC. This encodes CASSQDRRGLWYGYTF.

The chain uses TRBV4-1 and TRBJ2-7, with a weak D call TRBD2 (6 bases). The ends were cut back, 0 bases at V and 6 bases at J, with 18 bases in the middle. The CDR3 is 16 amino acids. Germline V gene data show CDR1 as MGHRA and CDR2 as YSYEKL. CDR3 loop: CASSQDLVGGFLEQYF. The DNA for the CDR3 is TGCGCCAGCAGCCAAGATCTCGTAGGAGGGTTCCTCGAGCAGTACTTC.

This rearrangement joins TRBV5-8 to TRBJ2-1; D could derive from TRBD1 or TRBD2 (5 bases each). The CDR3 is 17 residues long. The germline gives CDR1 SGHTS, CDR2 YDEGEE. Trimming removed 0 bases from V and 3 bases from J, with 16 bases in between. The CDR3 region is CASSLVTGPRLYNEQFF. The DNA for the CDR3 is TGTGCCAGCAGCTTGGTGACGGGGCCTCGGCTCTACAATGAGCAGTTCTTC.

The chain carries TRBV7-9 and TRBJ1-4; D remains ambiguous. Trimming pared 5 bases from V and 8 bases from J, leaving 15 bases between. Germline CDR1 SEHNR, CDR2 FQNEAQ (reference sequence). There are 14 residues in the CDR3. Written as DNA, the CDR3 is TGTGCCAGCAGCCCGGACTTGGGTAGGGAAAAACTGTTTTTT. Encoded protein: CASSPDLGREKLFF.

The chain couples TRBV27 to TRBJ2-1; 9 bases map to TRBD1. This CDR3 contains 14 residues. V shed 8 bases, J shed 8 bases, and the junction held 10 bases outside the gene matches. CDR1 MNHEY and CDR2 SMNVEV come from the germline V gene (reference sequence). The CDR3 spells CASSRTGEWDEQFF. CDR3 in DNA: TGTGCCAGCTCTCGGACAGGGGAATGGGATGAGCAGTTCTTC.

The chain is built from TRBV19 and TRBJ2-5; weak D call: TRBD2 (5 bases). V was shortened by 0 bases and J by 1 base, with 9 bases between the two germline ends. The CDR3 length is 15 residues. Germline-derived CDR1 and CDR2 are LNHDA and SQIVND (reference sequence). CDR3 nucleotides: TGTGCCAGTAGTATAGATCTAGCCGTCCAAGAGACCCAGTACTTC. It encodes CASSIDLAVQETQYF.

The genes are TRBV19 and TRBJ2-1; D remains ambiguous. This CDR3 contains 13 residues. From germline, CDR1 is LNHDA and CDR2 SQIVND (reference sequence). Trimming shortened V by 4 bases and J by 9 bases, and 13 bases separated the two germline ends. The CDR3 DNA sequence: TGTGCCAGTAGTACGGCAAGGGCGCGTGAGCAGTTCTTC. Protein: CASSTARAREQFF.

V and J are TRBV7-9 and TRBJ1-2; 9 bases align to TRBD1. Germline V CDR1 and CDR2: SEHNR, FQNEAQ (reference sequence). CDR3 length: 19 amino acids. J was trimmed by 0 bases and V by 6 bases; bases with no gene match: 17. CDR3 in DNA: TGTGCCAGCAGTTTAACCTATCCCGGGACAGGGACGACTAACTATGGCTACACCTTC. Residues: CASSLTYPGTGTTNYGYTF.

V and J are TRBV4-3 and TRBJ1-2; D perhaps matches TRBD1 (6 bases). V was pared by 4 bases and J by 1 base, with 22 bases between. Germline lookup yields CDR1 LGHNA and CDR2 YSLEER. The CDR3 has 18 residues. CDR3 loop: CASSPHSGGGGFNYGYTF. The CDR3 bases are TGCGCCAGCAGCCCACACTCAGGAGGCGGGGGCTTTAACTATGGCTACACCTTC.

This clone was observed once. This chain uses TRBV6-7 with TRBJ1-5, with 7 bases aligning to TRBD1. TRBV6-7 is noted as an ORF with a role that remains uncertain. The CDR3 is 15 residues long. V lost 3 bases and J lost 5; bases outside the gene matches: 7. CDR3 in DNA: TGTGCCAGCAGTTATAAACAGGGGTCGGATCAGCCCCAGCATTTT. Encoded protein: CASSYKQGSDQPQHF.

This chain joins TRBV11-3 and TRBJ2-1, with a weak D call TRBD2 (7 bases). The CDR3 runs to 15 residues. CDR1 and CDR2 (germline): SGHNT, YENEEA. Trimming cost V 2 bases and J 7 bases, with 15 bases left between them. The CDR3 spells CASSLRGGAANEQFF. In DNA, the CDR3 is TGTGCCAGCAGCTTAAGGGGGGGCGCGGCGAATGAGCAGTTCTTC. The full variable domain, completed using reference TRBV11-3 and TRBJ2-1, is EAGVVQSPRYKIIEKKQPVAFWCNPISGHNTLYWYLQNLGQGPELLIRYENEEAVDDSQLPKDRFSAERLKGVDSTLKIQPAELGDSAVYLCASSLRGGAANEQFFGPGTRLTVL.

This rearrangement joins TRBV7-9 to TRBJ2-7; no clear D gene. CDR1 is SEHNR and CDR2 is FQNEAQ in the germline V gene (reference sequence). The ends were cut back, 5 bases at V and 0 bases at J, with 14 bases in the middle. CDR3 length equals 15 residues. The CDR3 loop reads CASSPSYSSSYEQYF. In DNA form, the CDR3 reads TGTGCCAGCAGCCCCTCCTACAGTTCCTCCTACGAGCAGTACTTC.

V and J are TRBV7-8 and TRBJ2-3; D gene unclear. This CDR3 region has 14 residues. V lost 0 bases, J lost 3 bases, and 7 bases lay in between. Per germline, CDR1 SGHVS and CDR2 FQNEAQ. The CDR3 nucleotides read TGTGCCAGCAGCTTAGCCCGGGTTACAGATACGCAGTATTTT. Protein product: CASSLARVTDTQYF.

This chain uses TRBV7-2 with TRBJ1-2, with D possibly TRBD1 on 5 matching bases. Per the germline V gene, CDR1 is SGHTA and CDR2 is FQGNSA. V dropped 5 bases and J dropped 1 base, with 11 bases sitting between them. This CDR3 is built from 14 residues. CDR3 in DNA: TGTGCCAGCAGCCCCTATCAGGGTAACTATGGCTACACCTTC. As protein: CASSPYQGNYGYTF.